The rows below give T cell receptor beta chains drawn from one sample of a study of cytomegalovirus exposure and HLA in healthy donors. Repertoires were generated with immunoSEQ multiplex PCR, while TCRdb's copy carries only in-frame clones and drops some. The data show around 150,000 clones, around three quarters seen once. The sequencing input was PBMCs. The receptors stem from a man younger than 40 in good health. CDR3s include the opening cysteine and the closing phenylalanine or tryptophan. Each record gives: V gene, D gene, clone size, J gene, CDR3 DNA, CDR3 protein. The D gene is left open where the match is weak. Clone sizes are given selectively: once, few, many, or a class where the clone is expanded.

TRBV7-9,TRBD2,-,TRBJ2-7,TGTTCCAGCAGCTTAGCGGTGGGAGGGACCTACGAGCAGTACTTC,CSSSLAVGGTYEQYF
TRBV7-2,-,-,TRBJ2-7,TGTGCCAGCAGCTTAGATCCAGGGCTATCCTACGAGCAGTACTTC,CASSLDPGLSYEQYF
TRBV4-2,TRBD2,-,TRBJ2-5,TGTGCCAGCAGCCAATATCTAGCGGGAGGCCGGGAGACCCAGTACTTC,CASSQYLAGGRETQYF
TRBV5-6,TRBD2,-,TRBJ2-1,TGTGCCAGCAACCCTATAGCGGGATGGAATGAGCAGTTCTTC,CASNPIAGWNEQFF
TRBV6-5,-,-,TRBJ1-1,TGTGCCAGCAGACAAAACCGGGGAAGAGATGAAGCTTTCTTT,CASRQNRGRDEAFF
TRBV7-3,-,-,TRBJ1-5,TGTGCCAGCAGCTTATATGATCAGCCCCAGCATTTT,CASSLYDQPQHF
TRBV5-4,TRBD2,-,TRBJ2-1,TGTGCCAGCAGCTTGGGGGGAGGGGTCCCCGGGAGTGAGCAGTTCTTC,CASSLGGGVPGSEQFF
TRBV9,-,-,TRBJ2-2,TGTGCCAGCAGCGTAGCTGGCGGGTGGAACACCGGGGAGCTGTTTTTT,CASSVAGGWNTGELFF
TRBV7-3,-,-,TRBJ1-1,TGTGCCAGCAGCTTAGGGGGGATCATGGACACTGAAGCTTTCTTT,CASSLGGIMDTEAFF
TRBV2,TRBD2,once,TRBJ2-1,TGTGCCAGCAGTGAACGGGGACTAGCGGTCCAGGGAACGGGTGAGCAGTTCTTC,CASSERGLAVQGTGEQFF
TRBV4-2,TRBD2,-,TRBJ2-3,TGTGCCAGCAGCCAAGAGGGACTAGCGGGAGGCCGAGATACGCAGTATTTT,CASSQEGLAGGRDTQYF
TRBV7-9,-,-,TRBJ2-7,TGTGCCAGCGGGGGCCGAACAGCCTCAGGAGGCTACGAGCAGTACTTC,CASGGRTASGGYEQYF
TRBV6-6,-,-,TRBJ2-1,TGTGCCAGCAGTTACTCGGAGGGAACACCTGGGGAGTTCTTC,CASSYSEGTPGEFF
TRBV7-3,-,-,TRBJ2-5,TGTGCCAGCAGCCTCAATTCCGGGGTAGCAGAGACCCAGTACTTC,CASSLNSGVAETQYF
TRBV30,-,-,TRBJ1-3,TGTGCCTGGATCAACTTAGGAAACACCATATATTTT,CAWINLGNTIYF
TRBV4-3,TRBD2,-,TRBJ2-7,TGCGCCAGCAGCCAAGTGCTAGCGGGAGTGGGGGGCTACGAGCAGTACTTC,CASSQVLAGVGGYEQYF
TRBV6-5,TRBD2,-,TRBJ2-7,TGTGCCAGCAGTTTGACTAGCGGGAGCTCCTACGAGCAGTACTTC,CASSLTSGSSYEQYF
TRBV5-6,TRBD2,-,TRBJ2-1,TGTGCCAGCAGCTCCCTAGCGGGAGGTACCAATGAGCAGTTCTTC,CASSSLAGGTNEQFF
TRBV7-3,TRBD1,-,TRBJ1-1,TGTGCCAGCAGCTTAATGGGACAGGGTAACACTGAAGCTTTCTTT,CASSLMGQGNTEAFF
TRBV14,TRBD1,-,TRBJ2-1,TGTGCCAGCAGCCAACCAGCTAGACAGGGGGCCAATATCTACAATGAGCAGTTCTTC,CASSQPARQGANIYNEQFF
TRBV7-9,-,-,TRBJ2-7,TGTTCCAGCAGTGCGGGGAACTACGAGCAGTACTTC,CSSSAGNYEQYF
TRBV9,-,-,TRBJ1-1,TGTGCCAGCAGCGTAGTGACAGGCTTCATGAACACTGAAGCTTTCTTT,CASSVVTGFMNTEAFF
TRBV18,TRBD2,-,TRBJ2-7,TGTGCCAGCTCACAAGGACTAGCGGGCCGGGGAGAGCAGTACTTC,CASSQGLAGRGEQYF
TRBV13,-,-,TRBJ2-7,TGTGCCAGCAGCTTATATTCTAGCGTCTACGAGCAGTACTTC,CASSLYSSVYEQYF
TRBV19,-,-,TRBJ1-3,TGTGCCAGCCGACAGGAGATAGCTGGAAACACCATATATTTT,CASRQEIAGNTIYF
TRBV7-7,-,-,TRBJ2-2,TGTGCCAGCAGCTTAGGCGGGAACACCGGGGAGCTGTTTTTT,CASSLGGNTGELFF
TRBV6-5,-,-,TRBJ2-7,TGTGCCAGCAGTTACTCGACTGGAGGTGGCTACGAGCAGTACTTC,CASSYSTGGGYEQYF
TRBV7-3,TRBD2,once,TRBJ2-1,TGTGCCAGCAGCTTGGGACTAGCGGGAGTCGGCGAGCAGTTCTTC,CASSLGLAGVGEQFF
TRBV11-3,TRBD2,-,TRBJ2-3,TGTGCCAGCAGCCCCGGTCGGGAGGGCTTCACAGATACGCAGTATTTT,CASSPGREGFTDTQYF
TRBV14,-,-,TRBJ2-1,TGTGCCAGCAGCCAAGATCCAGGGCGAGAGCAGTTCTTC,CASSQDPGREQFF
TRBV20-1,-,-,TRBJ1-2,TGCAGTGTTGAGGCTCGGGATGGCTACACCTTC,CSVEARDGYTF
TRBV5-1,TRBD1,-,TRBJ1-1,TGCGCCAGCAGCGACCTAAGACAGGGGGGCATGAACACTGAAGCTTTCTTT,CASSDLRQGGMNTEAFF
TRBV27,TRBD2,-,TRBJ2-7,TGTGCCAGCAGTTTCGGGATAGCGGGAGTGTGGGAGCAGTACTTC,CASSFGIAGVWEQYF
TRBV7-3,TRBD1,-,TRBJ2-5,TGTGCCAGCAGCCAGGGACAGCAAGAGACCCAGTACTTC,CASSQGQQETQYF
TRBV6-5,TRBD2,-,TRBJ2-1,TGTGCCAGCAGCAGGACTAGCAGGGAGCAGTTCTTC,CASSRTSREQFF
TRBV6-5,-,-,TRBJ1-5,TGTGCCAGCAGTTACTCGAAGCCAGGCCCTCAGCCCCAGCATTTT,CASSYSKPGPQPQHF
TRBV5-4,-,few,TRBJ2-2,TGTGCCAGCAGCTTGGGCAGAACGAACACCGGGGAGCTGTTTTTT,CASSLGRTNTGELFF
TRBV19,TRBD2,few,TRBJ2-3,TGTGCCAGTAGTGGCCGGACTAGCGTGCCAGATACGCAGTATTTT,CASSGRTSVPDTQYF
TRBV7-2,TRBD2,-,TRBJ2-2,TGTGCCAGCAGCTTAGGCGGGAGGAACACCGGGGAGCTGTTTTTT,CASSLGGRNTGELFF
TRBV5-4,TRBD1,few,TRBJ1-1,TGTGCCAGCAGCTTGTGGGACAGGCGGAAGCTTGGCTTT,CASSLWDRRKLGF
TRBV5-6,-,-,TRBJ2-1,TGTGCCAGCAGCGTTAGTCCCAATGAGCAGTTCTTC,CASSVSPNEQFF
TRBV7-2,TRBD2,-,TRBJ2-1,TGTGCCAGCAGCTTAGAGGGCGGGAGGGCTTCGAATGAGCAGTTCTTC,CASSLEGGRASNEQFF
TRBV6-5,-,-,TRBJ1-1,TGTGCCAGCAGCCTTGCTTCGACAGTCACTGAAGCTTTCTTT,CASSLASTVTEAFF
TRBV11-2,-,few,TRBJ2-5,TGTGCCAGCAGCTTAGATCGGAGCCAGTACTTC,CASSLDRSQYF
TRBV19,TRBD2,-,TRBJ2-3,TGTGCCAGTAGGGTACTAGCGGGAGGAGATACGCAGTATTTT,CASRVLAGGDTQYF
TRBV30,TRBD2,-,TRBJ2-3,TGTGCCTGGATCGGGAGGCCCACAGATACGCAGTATTTT,CAWIGRPTDTQYF
TRBV27,TRBD1,-,TRBJ1-1,TGTGCCAGCAGGCGTGACAGGGGGAACACTGAAGCTTTCTTT,CASRRDRGNTEAFF
TRBV7-9,TRBD2,-,TRBJ2-5,TGTGCCAGCAGCCTAGGACTAGCGGGCCAAGAGACCCAGTACTTC,CASSLGLAGQETQYF
TRBV29-1,-,-,TRBJ1-2,TGCAGCGTTGAACAGGTCTTCCGGGGGGGCTACACCTTC,CSVEQVFRGGYTF
TRBV25-1,-,once,TRBJ2-3,TGTGCCAGCAGTGCACACGGGAGTGGCACAGATACGCAGTATTTT,CASSAHGSGTDTQYF
TRBV28,-,few,TRBJ1-3,TGTGCCAGCAGCACCACAGGGTCCGGAAACACCATATATTTT,CASSTTGSGNTIYF
TRBV7-9,TRBD2,once,TRBJ2-4,TGTGCCAGCAGCGCGACTAGCGGGGGAATAGCCAAAAACATTCAGTACTTC,CASSATSGGIAKNIQYF
TRBV28,TRBD2,-,TRBJ2-3,TGTGCCATCGAGACTAGCGGGGGCTTAGATACGCAGTATTTT,CAIETSGGLDTQYF
TRBV2,TRBD2,few,TRBJ2-3,TGTGCCAGCAGGGATTTACCGGGACTAGCGGGAGGAGGGGATACGCAGTATTTT,CASRDLPGLAGGGDTQYF
TRBV21-1,-,-,TRBJ2-5,TGTGCCAGCAGCAAAGTGGACGGGGGGGTGGAAGAGACCCAGTACTTC,CASSKVDGGVEETQYF